This TCR beta chain stems from a study of type 1 regulatory T cells. About the research overall: T-allo10 is an in vitro-generated, Tr1-enriched CD4 T cell product specific for alloantigen.

CDR1 is MDHEN, CDR2 SYDVKM, per germline. CDR3 length: 11 residues. Trimming took 6 bases from V and 5 from J, leaving 4 bases between them. From the reads, TCRdb called clonotypes with MiXCR, one entry per CDR3 protein. The data show 80,000 to 100,000 distinct CDR3 sequences, with 25% to 40% seen just once and 2% to 2.5% held by the top ten. The sample was CD4+ T cells, either the whole sample or a sorted fraction (not recorded which). The receptor was isolated from a human donor in good health. The chain joins TRBV28 to TRBJ2-2; D is undetermined. The CDR3 sequence: CASRDTGELFF. DNA of the CDR3: TGTGCCAGCAGGGATACCGGGGAGCTGTTTTTT.